What follows are 3 T cell receptor beta chains derived from one specimen sequenced in a study of cytomegalovirus exposure and HLA in healthy donors. Vbeta (60) and Jbeta (13) primers were used in the PCR. TCRdb keeps only in-frame clones here, not all; method: immunoSEQ multiplex PCR. The data show 150,000 to 200,000 clones, with nearly 80% seen just once and around 0.98% held by the top ten. The sequenced sample was PBMCs. These TCRs come from a woman in her forties or fifties in good health and CMV-seropositive.

This rearrangement joins TRBV5-4 to TRBJ1-3; 8 nucleotides match TRBD1. The germline gives CDR1 SGHNT, CDR2 YYREEE (reference sequence). The CDR3 spans 17 residues. Trimming cost V 4 bases and J 2 bases; bases outside gene matches: 11. CDR3 in amino acids: CASSIRTGSLAGNTIYF. In DNA form, the CDR3 reads TGTGCCAGCAGCATACGGACAGGGAGTTTAGCTGGAAACACCATATATTTT.

The rearrangement uses TRBV19 and TRBJ2-1; 7 bases align to TRBD2. After removal of 6 bases from V and 0 bases from J, the junction contained 8 bases not matched to a gene. Germline V lookup: CDR1 LNHDA, CDR2 SQIVND (reference sequence). The CDR3 spans 16 residues. In DNA form, the CDR3 reads TGTGCCAGTAGCCTAACCGGGACTACCTCCTACAATGAGCAGTTCTTC. This gives the protein CASSLTGTTSYNEQFF.

The chain recombines TRBV6-5 with TRBJ2-3, with D possibly TRBD1 on 6 matching bases. The V and J ends lost 2 bases and 1 base respectively, with 7 bases between them. The CDR3 consists of 14 residues. Germline lookup yields CDR1 MNHEY and CDR2 SVGAGI. CDR3 nucleotides: TGTGCCAGCAGTTACGGGGGCCGCACAGATACGCAGTATTTT. Protein product: CASSYGGRTDTQYF.